This TCR beta chain was observed in a study of immune characterization of retroperitoneal liposarcoma. One entry per CDR3 protein results from TCRdb running MiXCR on the PCR reads. The sample contains some 9,900 distinct CDR3 sequences, 28% of which appear only once. Per germline, CDR1 MNHNS and CDR2 SASEGT. V lost 2 bases and J lost 13; bases outside the gene matches: 10. This CDR3 has 15 amino acids. Within the sample, this clonotype is medium-sized. This receptor was taken from a male donor with retroperitoneal liposarcoma. The chain joins TRBV6-1 to TRBJ2-1, with 11 bases lining up with TRBD2. Sequencing was done on a sample of tumor tissue. In nucleotides, the CDR3 is TGTGCCAGCAGTGAAATAGCGGGGGGGCAAGAGACCCAGTTCTTC. Amino acid sequence: CASSEIAGGQETQFF.